This note documents a single T cell receptor beta chain sequence. Its antigen is still unknown. This sample includes further DNA sequences coding for the same CDR3. This specimen comes from a study of shared clonotypes between healthy human individuals. Overall study results and limits: Against clonotypes common to all four donors, non-shared ones had lower generation probabilities. Larger estimated richness was generally recorded for naive subsets relative to memory subsets.

The V and J ends lost 1 base and 7 bases respectively, with 5 bases between them. This CDR3 spans 12 amino acids. In germline, CDR1 is LGHNA, CDR2 YNFKEQ. Evenly divided among several immunoSEQ plates was the genomic DNA of each subset. Generated by immunoSEQ multiplex PCR, the TCRdb table keeps only in-frame clones and is missing some. This sample has millions of clones; about 95% occur once, and the top ten carry 1% to 1.3%. The naive CD8 subset, CD45RO-negative cells positively selected for CCR7, excluded terminally differentiated effector memory CD45RA+ cells. All donors qualified as healthy HIV-negative adults and had experienced no recent acute infections or vaccinations.

This TCR derives from a man between 18 and 29 years old in good health. Material for sequencing was naive CD8+ T cells sorted from blood. The chain employs TRBV4-2 and TRBJ2-1; D not resolved. CDR3 sequence: CASSQVGNEQFF. CDR3 DNA sequence: TGTGCCAGCAGCCAAGTGGGGAATGAGCAGTTCTTC.